A single sample is the source of the 23 T cell receptor beta chains below, sequenced in a study of blood T cell repertoires in COVID-19. Method: immunoSEQ multiplex PCR; TCRdb's copy keeps in-frame clones and lacks some. The data show 470,000 or so clones, 80% to 90% seen once. Material: peripheral blood. These receptors originate from a human donor in a cohort sampled during active COVID-19.

The chain links TRBV2 to TRBJ2-5, with TRBD2 matching 15 bases. The length of the CDR3 is 15 residues. The germline V gene has CDR1 SNHLY and CDR2 FYNNEI. The V gene end was trimmed by 1 base and the J gene end by 7 bases; junction bases not matched to a gene: 1. This CDR3 reads CASSEEGLAGGTQYF. The CDR3 nucleotides read TGTGCCAGCAGTGAAGAGGGACTAGCGGGAGGGACCCAGTACTTC. The entire variable domain, with the rest obtained from reference TRBV2 and TRBJ2-5, is as follows: EPEVTQTPSHQVTQMGQEVILRCVPISNHLYFYWYRQILGQKVEFLVSFYNNEISEKSEIFDDQFSVERPDGSNFTLKIRSTKLEDSAMYFCASSEEGLAGGTQYFGPGTRLLVL.

The chain recombines TRBV25-1 with TRBJ2-5, with 7 bases aligning to TRBD1. V dropped 0 bases and J dropped 4; count of bases not matched to a gene: 11. CDR3 length: 17 amino acids. Germline V gene sequence: CDR1 MGHDK, CDR2 SYGVNS. The CDR3 DNA reads TGTGCCAGCAGTGAATATTTCGGACAGGTCCCCGCAGAGACCCAGTACTTC. Translating it yields CASSEYFGQVPAETQYF.

This chain uses TRBV27 with TRBJ1-5, with a weak D call TRBD1 (5 bases). The germline V and J ends were trimmed by 8 bases and 4 bases, with 21 bases remaining between them. The CDR3 is 16 residues long. CDR1 is MNHEY, CDR2 SMNVEV, per germline (reference sequence). The chain's CDR3 is CASGPYGGRENQPQHF. The CDR3 coding sequence is TGTGCCAGCGGACCCTATGGTGGCAGGGAAAATCAGCCCCAGCATTTT.

The chain uses TRBV19 and TRBJ2-3; TRBD2 matches 10 bases. CDR1 and CDR2 from the germline V gene are LNHDA and SQIVND (reference sequence). The CDR3 totals 14 residues. V lost 5 bases, J lost 6 bases, and 5 bases stayed unmatched. CDR3 in amino acids: CASSGAGGYDTQYF. As DNA, the CDR3 is TGTGCCAGTAGTGGAGCGGGAGGGTATGATACGCAGTATTTT.

In DNA, the CDR3 is TGTGCCAGCAGCCAAACACCAGGTTACGAGCAGTACTTC. Translating it yields CASSQTPGYEQYF. This chain connects TRBV3-1 (or the pseudogene TRBV3-2) to TRBJ2-7, with D unresolved. Germline CDR1 reads LGHDT; CDR2 reads YNNKEL (reference sequence). The CDR3 is 13 residues long. Trimming cost V 2 bases and J 4 bases, with 9 bases left between them.

V and J are TRBV7-3 and TRBJ1-2; D call uncertain. The germline CDR1 and CDR2 sequences are SGHTA and FQGTGA. This CDR3 comprises 15 residues. V was cut by 2 bases and J by 8 bases, with 18 bases left in between. CDR3 nucleotides: TGTGCCAGCAGCTTACTCGGGTCACGCCTGAAGGGCTACACCTTC. Protein product: CASSLLGSRLKGYTF.

This clone was detected once. The chain is built from TRBV10-3 and TRBJ1-2; possible D gene TRBD1, 5 bases. The CDR3 has 14 amino acids. Looked up from germline, CDR1 is ENHRY and CDR2 is SYGVKD. V was pared by 4 bases and J by 6 bases, with 15 bases between. The DNA of the CDR3 is TGTGCCATCAGTGTGAAAGCAGGCAGGGATGGCTACACCTTC. Encoded protein: CAISVKAGRDGYTF.

The chain uses TRBV3-1 (or the pseudogene TRBV3-2) and TRBJ2-7; a weak D match, TRBD1 (5 bases). Germline loops: CDR1 LGHDT, CDR2 YNNKEL (reference sequence). CDR3 length: 16 amino acids. V lost 4 bases to trimming and J lost 2 bases, with 18 bases between them. The CDR3 nucleotides read TGTGCCAGCAGCCTCTTTGGTCAGGGTGCTACCTACGAGCAGTACTTC. This encodes CASSLFGQGATYEQYF.

The chain carries TRBV19 and TRBJ2-7; 8 bases line up with TRBD2. Germline values: CDR1 LNHDA, CDR2 SQIVND (reference sequence). V gave up 5 bases and J gave up 2 bases; unmatched junction bases: 11. This CDR3 region has 16 residues. The CDR3 loop reads CASSSQPAGEAYEQYF. The CDR3 nucleotides are TGTGCCAGTAGTTCCCAACCAGCGGGAGAGGCCTACGAGCAGTACTTC.

The chain employs TRBV5-8 and TRBJ2-5; 13 nucleotides line up with TRBD2. V dropped 2 bases and J dropped 1; count of bases not matched to a gene: 8. Germline CDR1 is SGHTS and CDR2 is YDEGEE. The CDR3 spans 18 residues. The CDR3 coding sequence is TGTGCCAGCAGCTTTATGATGACTAGCGGGGGGTTCCAAGAGACCCAGTACTTC. It is translated as CASSFMMTSGGFQETQYF. Together with reference TRBV5-8 and TRBJ2-5, the CDR3 gives the full variable domain: EAGVTQSPTHLIKTRGQQATLRCSPISGHTSVYWYQQALGLGLQFLLWYDEGEERNRGNFPPRFSGRQFPNYSSELNVNALELEDSALYLCASSFMMTSGGFQETQYFGPGTRLLVL.

The gene calls are TRBV30 and TRBJ1-3; no firm D call. The germline CDR1 and CDR2 sequences are GTSNPN and SVGIG (reference sequence). The CDR3 spans 13 residues. V lost 3 bases and J 2 bases, leaving 8 bases between the germline ends. The CDR3, as DNA: TGTGCCTGGAGCAGGACTGCTGGAAACACCATATATTTT. Protein product: CAWSRTAGNTIYF.

The chain couples TRBV19 to TRBJ2-1, with 7 bases aligning to TRBD1. With V trimmed by 4 bases and J by 2 bases, 5 bases remained unmatched. Germline V gene data show CDR1 as LNHDA and CDR2 as SQIVND (reference sequence). This CDR3 is 15 amino acids long. The CDR3 nucleotides are TGTGCCAGTAGTAAGAGGGGACAGACCTACAATGAGCAGTTCTTC. Translating gives CASSKRGQTYNEQFF.

This clone was counted between two and nine times. This rearrangement joins TRBV5-4 to TRBJ2-5; 15 bases align to TRBD2. The junction had 15 bases not matched to a gene; V was cut back by 2 bases and J by 4 bases. The CDR3 contains 20 residues. CDR1 and CDR2 from the germline V gene are SGHNT and YYREEE (reference sequence). CDR3 in DNA: TGTGCCAGCAGCTTATTTCGGGGAGGGGGGACTAGCGGGAGGAGAGAGACCCAGTACTTC. This gives the protein CASSLFRGGGTSGRRETQYF.

This clone was seen a single time. V usage is TRBV9 and J usage is TRBJ2-7; TRBD2 matches 8 bases. The germline gives CDR1 SGDLS, CDR2 YYNGEE. CDR3 length: 15 residues. J was trimmed by 7 bases and V by 3 bases; bases with no gene match: 12. In DNA form, the CDR3 reads TGTGCCAGCAGCGAGGTTCCGGGAGGGCCCTGGGAGCAGTACTTC. It encodes CASSEVPGGPWEQYF.

V usage is TRBV6-5 and J usage is TRBJ1-1; D is possibly TRBD1 (6 bases). The CDR3 covers 14 residues. Germline CDR1 reads MNHEY; CDR2 reads SVGAGI. V lost 6 bases to trimming and J lost 5 bases, with 16 bases between them. CDR3 sequence reads: CASSPPTGGTEAFF. DNA for the CDR3: TGTGCCAGCAGCCCGCCGACAGGAGGAACTGAAGCTTTCTTT.

This clone was observed once. The rearrangement links TRBV19 to TRBJ2-7; TRBD2 matches at 12 bases. Germline V lookup: CDR1 LNHDA, CDR2 SQIVND (reference sequence). The CDR3 extends over 15 amino acids. V trimming: 3 bases; J trimming: 4 bases; junction bases outside the gene matches: 4. CDR3 coding DNA: TGTGCCAGTAGTATCAGGACTAGCGGGATGTACGAGCAGTACTTC. Translation gives CASSIRTSGMYEQYF.

The chain carries TRBV7-2 and TRBJ1-5; perhaps TRBD1 as D (5 bases). CDR3 length equals 15 residues. Trimming took off 1 base at V and 7 bases at J, with 14 bases between the two ends. Germline CDR1 reads SGHTA; CDR2 reads FQGNSA. DNA of the CDR3: TGTGCCAGCAGCTTAGACTGGCAGGGCTTACAGCCCCAGCATTTT. Its protein is CASSLDWQGLQPQHF. The full variable domain, with the rest looked up from reference TRBV7-2 and TRBJ1-5, is GAGVSQSPSNKVTEKGKDVELRCDPISGHTALYWYRQSLGQGLEFLIYFQGNSAPDKSGLPSDRFSAERTGGSVSTLTIQRTQQEDSAVYLCASSLDWQGLQPQHFGDGTRLSIL.

This chain uses TRBV5-6 with TRBJ2-7, with 11 bases lining up with TRBD2. V dropped 1 base and J dropped 4; count of bases not matched to a gene: 1. Germline CDR1 is SGHDT and CDR2 is YYEEEE. The CDR3 loop spans 14 amino acids. As DNA, the CDR3 is TGTGCCAGCAGCTTGACTAGCGGGAGTTACGAGCAGTACTTC. Its protein is CASSLTSGSYEQYF.

The chain joins TRBV10-2 to TRBJ2-3; 12 bases are a match to TRBD2. V lost 5 bases, J lost 0 bases, and 9 bases stayed unmatched. CDR1 WSHSY and CDR2 SAAADI come from the germline V gene. The CDR3 is made up of 18 amino acids. In DNA, the CDR3 is TGCGCCAGCAGTACAGGGACTAGCGGGTCTACTAGCACAGATACGCAGTATTTT. It codes for CASSTGTSGSTSTDTQYF.

V is TRBV23-1 and J is TRBJ1-4; D is perhaps TRBD1 (5 bases). TRBV23-1 is flagged as an ORF with uncertain function. This CDR3 is 16 amino acids long. The V and J ends lost 2 bases and 8 bases respectively, with 18 bases between them. CDR3 amino acids: CASSQGHPRGAEKLFF. CDR3 nucleotides: TGCGCCAGCAGTCAAGGGCACCCAAGGGGTGCGGAAAAACTGTTTTTT.

The chain links TRBV6-5 to TRBJ1-4; D is undetermined. V was trimmed by 6 bases and J by 0 bases, leaving 8 bases between them. In germline, CDR1 is MNHEY, CDR2 SVGAGI. The CDR3 loop spans 14 amino acids. The CDR3 sequence is CASSRSATNEKLFF. The CDR3 DNA sequence: TGTGCCAGCAGCAGATCCGCAACTAATGAAAAACTGTTTTTT.

The count of this clone is one. The CDR3 DNA follows: TGTGCCTGGAATCGACAGGGACTCGGCACAGATACGCAGTATTTT. This encodes CAWNRQGLGTDTQYF. This chain joins TRBV30 and TRBJ2-3; possibly TRBD1 for D (7 bases). CDR1 is GTSNPN and CDR2 is SVGIG in the germline V gene (reference sequence). Trimming took off 4 bases at V and 1 base at J, with 15 bases between the two ends. This CDR3 comprises 15 residues.

The rearrangement links TRBV6-4 to TRBJ2-3; 9 positions agree with TRBD2. The CDR3 sequence is 17 residues long. Germline assignment: CDR1 MRHNA and CDR2 SNTAGT. Germline trimming cut 9 bases from V and 2 bases from J; bases unmatched to any gene: 15. The CDR3 protein is CARIVRGTSHITDTQYF. CDR3 DNA sequence: TGTGCCAGAATAGTCCGTGGGACTAGCCATATCACAGATACGCAGTATTTT.